This T cell receptor beta chain was recorded in a study of CD8+CD57+ T cells in acquired aplastic anemia. It was genomic DNA that served as the template for profiling TCR beta VDJ and CDR3. Using its own MiXCR run on the reads, TCRdb lists one record per CDR3 protein. The sample yields over 150,000 distinct CDR3 sequences, roughly 56% seen once. Germline V gene lookup returns CDR1 MDHEN and CDR2 SYDVKM. The ends were cut back, 4 bases at V and 9 bases at J, with 19 bases in the middle. The CDR3 contains 15 residues. The sequence derives from a human donor in good health, serving as a control. The sequenced sample consisted of sorted CD4+, CD8+, or CD8+CD57+ T cells (not recorded which) from PBMCs. This sequence joins TRBV28 and TRBJ1-5, with D possibly TRBD1 on 5 matching bases. CDR3 DNA sequence: TGTGCCAGCAGTTCGGGGGGGGGGGGAGATCGGCCCCAGCATTTT. Amino acids: CASSSGGGGDRPQHF.